This T cell receptor beta chain stems from a study of blood T cell repertoires in COVID-19 (dated by TCRdb to about 2020). For context, the study as a whole: Samples covering the acute and convalescent phases of COVID-19 were provided by collaborators in the United States, Italy and Spain. The material from the prospective study consisted of cDNA or gDNA derived from T cells, B-cell-depleted T cells, or PBMCs. The dataset comprised deeply sampled blood TCRbeta repertoires from subjects exposed to, actively infected with, or recovered from COVID-19. The repertoires were made available in a free public database intended to serve as a resource for research on the immune response to SARS-CoV-2. The samples were drawn from two sources: the first 160 participants of the ongoing ImmuneRACE study, and 1,200 or so subjects contributed by 6 global collaborators. A de-identified subject ID, COVID-19 status, age in years and sex were almost always included in the sample metadata. Where available, HLA class I and class II types were taken from metadata supplied by the sample provider and were not determined by assay-based typing. The research as a whole found: The amount of clinical and demographic metadata varied by source and participant and was provided uncurated.

V trim: 4 bases; J trim: 6 bases; unmatched bases: 6. CDR1 and CDR2, looked up from the germline V gene, are ENHRY and SYGVKD. From the cysteine through the phenylalanine, the CDR3 covers 15 amino acids. This entry keeps only the CDR3 DNA: 45 bases, framed from base 1. TCRbeta CDR3 regions were amplified from genomic DNA by means of the immunoSEQ Assay, a bias-controlled multiplex PCR. The original methods were these. The number of nucleated cells in each sample was estimated by amplification of reference gene primers within the assay. Sequence reads were collapsed and filtered to measure the absolute abundance of every unique TCRbeta CDR3 rearrangement. For each sample, productive Simpson clonality was calculated as the square root of Simpson's diversity index over productive rearrangements. This is the immuneACCESS table as TCRdb keeps it, with only in-frame sequences that have V and J called. A part of the clones is gone; compared with another copy, unresolved V genes explain less than half, and the rest is unexplained. The V and J calls and the clone size are those of that table, but D and trimming were determined from the DNA. In this sample the table shows nearly 80,000 clones, roughly 84% of which occur a single time. 3.5% of the sample lies in the top ten.

Whole blood was collected in K2EDTA tubes by collaborating institutions according to the institutions' own protocols. For TCRbeta analysis, collaborators shipped samples in one of three forms: frozen whole blood, isolated PBMCs, or DNA extracted from either of those sample types. About this clone itself: Its antigen is not yet known. No base qualities exist here, and no much larger clone lies one base off it.

Sequencing was performed on peripheral blood. The source is a man aged 50 or older with acute or convalescent COVID-19. The V and J genes are TRBV10-3 and TRBJ1-6; 7 nucleotides in the junction match TRBD1. For the CDR3, the sequence is CAISGRGTVNSPLHF. The nucleotide sequence reads as follows: TGTGCCATCAGTGGTCGGGGGACAGTTAATTCACCCCTCCACTTT.